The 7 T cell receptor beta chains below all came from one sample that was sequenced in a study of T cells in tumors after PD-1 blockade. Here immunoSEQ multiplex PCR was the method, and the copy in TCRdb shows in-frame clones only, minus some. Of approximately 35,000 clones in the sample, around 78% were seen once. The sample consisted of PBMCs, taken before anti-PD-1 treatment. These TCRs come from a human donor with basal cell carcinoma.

The CDR3 loop is CSVDGSSQETQYF. Here the CDR3 DNA reads TGCAGCGTTGACGGCAGCTCCCAAGAGACCCAGTACTTC. The genes are TRBV29-1 and TRBJ2-5; D not resolved. CDR1 SQVTM and CDR2 ANQGSEA come from the germline V gene. The CDR3 extends over 13 amino acids. Between the trimmed V and J ends, which lost 3 bases and 1 base, there was a span of 9 bases.

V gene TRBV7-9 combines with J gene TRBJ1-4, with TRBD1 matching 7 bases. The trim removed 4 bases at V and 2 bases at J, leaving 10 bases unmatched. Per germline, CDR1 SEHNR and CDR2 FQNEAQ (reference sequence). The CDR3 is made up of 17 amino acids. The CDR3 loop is CASSSLEGGSTNEKLFF. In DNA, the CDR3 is TGTGCCAGCAGCTCTTTGGAAGGGGGCTCTACTAATGAAAAACTGTTTTTT.

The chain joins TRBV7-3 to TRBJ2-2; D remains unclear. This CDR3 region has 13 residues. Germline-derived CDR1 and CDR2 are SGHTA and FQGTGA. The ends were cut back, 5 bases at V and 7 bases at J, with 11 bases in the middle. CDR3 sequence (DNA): TGTGCCAGCAGCCCCCGTGACCGCGGGGAGCTGTTTTTT. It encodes CASSPRDRGELFF.

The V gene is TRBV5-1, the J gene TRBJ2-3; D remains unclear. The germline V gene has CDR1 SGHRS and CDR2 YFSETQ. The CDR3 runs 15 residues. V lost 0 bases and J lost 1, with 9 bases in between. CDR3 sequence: CASSLANAGTDTQYF. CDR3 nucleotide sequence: TGCGCCAGCAGCTTGGCCAATGCGGGCACAGATACGCAGTATTTT. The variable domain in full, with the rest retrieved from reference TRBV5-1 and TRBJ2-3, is KAGVTQTPRYLIKTRGQQVTLSCSPISGHRSVSWYQQTPGQGLQFLFEYFSETQRNKGNFPGRFSGRQFSNSRSEMNVSTLELGDSALYLCASSLANAGTDTQYFGPGTRLTVL.

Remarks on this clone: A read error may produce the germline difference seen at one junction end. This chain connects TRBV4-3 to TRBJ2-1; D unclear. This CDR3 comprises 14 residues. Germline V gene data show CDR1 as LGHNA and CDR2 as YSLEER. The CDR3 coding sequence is TGCGCCAGCAGCCTTGACCGAACCTACGATGAGCAGTTCTTC. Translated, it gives CASSLDRTYDEQFF.

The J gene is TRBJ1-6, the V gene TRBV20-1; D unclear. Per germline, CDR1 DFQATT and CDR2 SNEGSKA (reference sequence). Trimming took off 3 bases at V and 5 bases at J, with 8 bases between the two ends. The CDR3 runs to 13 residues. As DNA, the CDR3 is TGCAGTGCTAGTGAACAGAATAATTCACCCCTCCACTTT. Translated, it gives CSASEQNNSPLHF.

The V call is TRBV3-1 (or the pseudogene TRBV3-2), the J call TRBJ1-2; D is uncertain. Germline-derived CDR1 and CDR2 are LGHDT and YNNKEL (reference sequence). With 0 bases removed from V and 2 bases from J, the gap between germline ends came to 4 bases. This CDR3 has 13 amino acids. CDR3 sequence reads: CASSQELNYGYTF. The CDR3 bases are TGTGCCAGCAGCCAAGAGTTAAACTATGGCTACACCTTC.